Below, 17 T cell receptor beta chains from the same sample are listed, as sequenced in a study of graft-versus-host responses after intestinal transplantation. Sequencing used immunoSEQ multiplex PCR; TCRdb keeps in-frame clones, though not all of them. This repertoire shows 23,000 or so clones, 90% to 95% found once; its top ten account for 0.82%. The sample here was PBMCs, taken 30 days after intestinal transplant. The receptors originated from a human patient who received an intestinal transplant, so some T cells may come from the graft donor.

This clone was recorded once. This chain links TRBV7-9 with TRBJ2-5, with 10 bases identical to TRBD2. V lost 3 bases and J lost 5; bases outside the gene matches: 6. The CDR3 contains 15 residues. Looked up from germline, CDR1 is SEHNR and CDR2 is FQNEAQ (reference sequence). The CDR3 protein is CASSFSLAGVETQYF. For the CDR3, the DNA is TGTGCCAGCAGCTTCTCCCTAGCGGGGGTTGAGACCCAGTACTTC.

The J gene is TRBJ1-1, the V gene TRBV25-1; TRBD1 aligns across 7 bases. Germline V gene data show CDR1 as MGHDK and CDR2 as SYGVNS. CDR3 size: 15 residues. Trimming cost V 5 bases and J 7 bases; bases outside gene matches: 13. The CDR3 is CASSWGYRGKVEAFF. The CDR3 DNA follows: TGTGCCAGCAGTTGGGGATACAGGGGAAAGGTTGAAGCTTTCTTT.

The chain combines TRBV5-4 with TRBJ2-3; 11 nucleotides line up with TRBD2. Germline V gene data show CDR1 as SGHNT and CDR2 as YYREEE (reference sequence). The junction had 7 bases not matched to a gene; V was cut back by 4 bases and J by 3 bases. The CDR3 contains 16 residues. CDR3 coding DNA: TGTGCCAGCAGCGTTAAACTAGCGGGGGTAACAGATACGCAGTATTTT. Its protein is CASSVKLAGVTDTQYF.

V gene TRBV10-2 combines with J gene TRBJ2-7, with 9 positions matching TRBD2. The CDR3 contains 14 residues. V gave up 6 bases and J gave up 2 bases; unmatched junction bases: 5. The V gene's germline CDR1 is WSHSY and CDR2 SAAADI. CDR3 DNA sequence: TGCGCCAGCAGCCTTAGCGGGAGCCCCTACGAGCAGTACTTC. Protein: CASSLSGSPYEQYF.

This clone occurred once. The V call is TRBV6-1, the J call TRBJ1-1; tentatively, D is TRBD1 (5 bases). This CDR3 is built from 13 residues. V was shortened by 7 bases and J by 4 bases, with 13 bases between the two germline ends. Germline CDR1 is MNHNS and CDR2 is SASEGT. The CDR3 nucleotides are TGTGCCAGCATGCAGCGGCAGGGCACTGAAGCTTTCTTT. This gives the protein CASMQRQGTEAFF.

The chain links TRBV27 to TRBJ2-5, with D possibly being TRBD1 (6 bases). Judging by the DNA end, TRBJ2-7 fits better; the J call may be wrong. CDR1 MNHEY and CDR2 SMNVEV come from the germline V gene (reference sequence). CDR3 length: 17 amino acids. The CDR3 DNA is TGTGCCAGCAGTACCTACAATCGTCAGGACAGTTCCTACGAGCAGTACTTC. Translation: CASSTYNRQDSSYEQYF.

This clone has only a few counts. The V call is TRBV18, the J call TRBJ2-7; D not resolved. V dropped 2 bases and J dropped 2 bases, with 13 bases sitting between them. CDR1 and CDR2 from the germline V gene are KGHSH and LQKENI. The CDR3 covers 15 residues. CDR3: CASSPGAGSTYEQYF. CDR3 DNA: TGTGCCAGCTCACCAGGCGCAGGTTCAACCTACGAGCAGTACTTC.

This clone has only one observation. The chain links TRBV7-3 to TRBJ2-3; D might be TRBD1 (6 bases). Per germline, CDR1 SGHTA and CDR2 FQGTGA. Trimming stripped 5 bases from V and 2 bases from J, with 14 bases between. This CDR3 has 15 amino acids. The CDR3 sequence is CASSLRGGPTDTQYF. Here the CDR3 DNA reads TGTGCCAGCAGCCTTCGAGGGGGACCCACAGATACGCAGTATTTT.

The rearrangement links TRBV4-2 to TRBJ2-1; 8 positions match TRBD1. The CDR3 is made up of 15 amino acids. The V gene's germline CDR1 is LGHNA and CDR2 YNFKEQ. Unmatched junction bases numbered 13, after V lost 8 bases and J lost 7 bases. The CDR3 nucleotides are TGTGCCAGCTCCCAGGGGGCCGGGGCTGTGAATGAGCAGTTCTTC. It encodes CASSQGAGAVNEQFF.

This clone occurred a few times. CDR3 residues: CASSVGYNEQFF. The DNA of the CDR3 is TGTGCCAGCAGCGTGGGGTACAATGAGCAGTTCTTC. The V gene is TRBV5-6, the J gene TRBJ2-1; unclear D gene. V lost 4 bases to trimming and J lost 4 bases, with 6 bases between them. This CDR3 is 12 amino acids long. CDR1 is SGHDT and CDR2 is YYEEEE in the germline V gene.

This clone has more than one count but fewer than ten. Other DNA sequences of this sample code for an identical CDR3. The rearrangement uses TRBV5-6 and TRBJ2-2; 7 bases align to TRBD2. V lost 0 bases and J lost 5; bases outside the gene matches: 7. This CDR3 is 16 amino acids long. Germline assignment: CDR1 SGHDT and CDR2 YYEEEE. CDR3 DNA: TGTGCCAGCAGCTTGGAAACGGGGGGAAAGACCGGGGAGCTGTTTTTT. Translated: CASSLETGGKTGELFF.

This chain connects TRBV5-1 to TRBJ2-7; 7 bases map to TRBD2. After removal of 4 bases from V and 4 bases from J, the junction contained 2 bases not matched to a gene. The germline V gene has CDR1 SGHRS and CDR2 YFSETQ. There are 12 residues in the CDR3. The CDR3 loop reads CASSQRGYEQYF. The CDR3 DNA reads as TGCGCCAGCAGCCAGCGGGGATACGAGCAGTACTTC.

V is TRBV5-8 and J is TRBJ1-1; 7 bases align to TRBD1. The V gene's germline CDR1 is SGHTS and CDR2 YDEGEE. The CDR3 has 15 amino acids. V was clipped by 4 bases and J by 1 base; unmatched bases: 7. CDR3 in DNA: TGTGCCAGCAGCCGGAGGACAGGCCAGAACACTGAAGCTTTCTTT. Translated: CASSRRTGQNTEAFF.

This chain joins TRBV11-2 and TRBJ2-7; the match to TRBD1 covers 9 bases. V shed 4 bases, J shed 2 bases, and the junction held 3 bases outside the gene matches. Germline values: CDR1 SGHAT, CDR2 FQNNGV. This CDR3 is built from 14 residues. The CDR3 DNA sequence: TGTGCCAGCAGCTCCCGGACAGGGGCCTACGAGCAGTACTTC. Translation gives CASSSRTGAYEQYF.

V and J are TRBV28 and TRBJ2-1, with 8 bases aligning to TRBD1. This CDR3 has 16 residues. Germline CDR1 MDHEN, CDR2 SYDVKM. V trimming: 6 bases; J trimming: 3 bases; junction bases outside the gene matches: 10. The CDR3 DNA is TGTGCCAGCAGGGGATGGACAGGGAAAAACTACAATGAGCAGTTCTTC. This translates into CASRGWTGKNYNEQFF. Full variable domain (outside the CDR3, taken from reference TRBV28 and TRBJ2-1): DVKVTQSSRYLVKRTGEKVFLECVQDMDHENMFWYRQDPGLGLRLIYFSYDVKMKEKGDIPEGYSVSREKKERFSLILESASTNQTSMYLCASRGWTGKNYNEQFFGPGTRLTVL.

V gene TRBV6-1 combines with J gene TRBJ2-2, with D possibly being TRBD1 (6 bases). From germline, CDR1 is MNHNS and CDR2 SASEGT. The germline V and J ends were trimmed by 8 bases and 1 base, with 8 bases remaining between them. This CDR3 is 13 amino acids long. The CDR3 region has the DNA TGTGCCAGCCAGACAGGGAACACCGGGGAGCTGTTTTTT. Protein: CASQTGNTGELFF.

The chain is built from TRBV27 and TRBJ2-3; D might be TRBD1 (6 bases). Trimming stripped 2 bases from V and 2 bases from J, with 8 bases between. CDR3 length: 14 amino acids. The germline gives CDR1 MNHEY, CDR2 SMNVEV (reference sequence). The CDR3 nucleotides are TGTGCCAGCAGTTTAGGACAGCTCACAGATACGCAGTATTTT. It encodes CASSLGQLTDTQYF.